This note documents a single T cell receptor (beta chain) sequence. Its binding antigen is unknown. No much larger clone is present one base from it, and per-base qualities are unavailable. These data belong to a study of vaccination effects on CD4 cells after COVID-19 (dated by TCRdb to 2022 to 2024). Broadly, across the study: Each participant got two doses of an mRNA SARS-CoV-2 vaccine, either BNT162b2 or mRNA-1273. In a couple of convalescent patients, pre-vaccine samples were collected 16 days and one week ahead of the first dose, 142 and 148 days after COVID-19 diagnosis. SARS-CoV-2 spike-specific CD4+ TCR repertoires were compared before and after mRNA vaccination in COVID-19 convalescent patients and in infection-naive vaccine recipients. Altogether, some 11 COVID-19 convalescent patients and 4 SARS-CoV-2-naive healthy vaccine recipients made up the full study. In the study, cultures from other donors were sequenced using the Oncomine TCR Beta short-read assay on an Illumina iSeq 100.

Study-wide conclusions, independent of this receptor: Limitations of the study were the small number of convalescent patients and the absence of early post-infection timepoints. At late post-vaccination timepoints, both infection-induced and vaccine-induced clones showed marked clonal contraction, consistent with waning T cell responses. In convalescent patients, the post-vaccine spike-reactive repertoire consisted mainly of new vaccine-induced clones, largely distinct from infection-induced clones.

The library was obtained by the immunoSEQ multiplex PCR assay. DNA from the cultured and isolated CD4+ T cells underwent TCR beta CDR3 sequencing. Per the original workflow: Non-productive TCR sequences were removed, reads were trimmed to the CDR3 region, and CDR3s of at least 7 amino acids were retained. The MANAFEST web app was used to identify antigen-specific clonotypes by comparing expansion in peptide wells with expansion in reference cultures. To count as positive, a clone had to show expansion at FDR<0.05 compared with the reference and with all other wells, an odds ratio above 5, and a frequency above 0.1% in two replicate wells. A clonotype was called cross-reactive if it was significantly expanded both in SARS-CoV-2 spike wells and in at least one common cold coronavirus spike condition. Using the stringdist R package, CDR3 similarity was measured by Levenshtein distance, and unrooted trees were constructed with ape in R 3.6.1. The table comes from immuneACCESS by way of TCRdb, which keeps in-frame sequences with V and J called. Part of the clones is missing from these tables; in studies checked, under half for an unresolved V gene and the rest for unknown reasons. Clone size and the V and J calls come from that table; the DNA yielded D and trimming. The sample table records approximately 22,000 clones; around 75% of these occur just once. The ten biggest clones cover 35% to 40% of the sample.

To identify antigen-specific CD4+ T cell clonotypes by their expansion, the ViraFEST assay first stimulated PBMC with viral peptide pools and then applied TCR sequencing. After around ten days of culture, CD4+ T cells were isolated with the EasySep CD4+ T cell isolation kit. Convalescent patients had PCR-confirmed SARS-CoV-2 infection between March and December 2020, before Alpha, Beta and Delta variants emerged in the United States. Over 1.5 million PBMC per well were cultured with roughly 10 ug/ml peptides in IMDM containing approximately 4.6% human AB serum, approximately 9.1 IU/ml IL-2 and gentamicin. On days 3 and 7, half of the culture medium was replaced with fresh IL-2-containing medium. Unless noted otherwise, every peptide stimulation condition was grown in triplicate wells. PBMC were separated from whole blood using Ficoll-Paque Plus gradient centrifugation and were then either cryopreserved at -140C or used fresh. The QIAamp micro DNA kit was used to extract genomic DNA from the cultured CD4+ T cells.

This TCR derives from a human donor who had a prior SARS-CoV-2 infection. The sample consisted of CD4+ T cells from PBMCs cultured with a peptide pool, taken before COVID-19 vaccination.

The DNA reads TGTGCCAGCAGTTATAACTATGGCTACACCTTC. Its translation is CASSYNYGYTF. Recombination connected TRBV28 to TRBJ1-2; confidence is insufficient to name the D gene. Counted from cysteine to phenylalanine, this CDR3 has 11 amino acids. Here the CDR3 DNA is all that survives: 33 bases in frame from base 1. The germline V gene provides CDR1 MDHEN and CDR2 SYDVKM. V is pared back by 4 bases and J by 1 base, with 1 base lying between the germline termini.